This is a list of T cell receptor beta chains from one sample in a study of T-cell memory formation after mild COVID-19. TCRdb processed the 5' RACE reads anew with MiXCR; each CDR3 protein has one entry. The table includes 450,000 to 650,000 distinct CDR3 sequences, less than 25% detected once. Sequencing was done on a sample of PBMCs or a T cell subset sorted from them (not recorded which). The receptors stem from an adult woman who had mild COVID-19 (a few samples of this study predate the infection). Cell type and time point are not known. Both conserved end residues are part of each CDR3. The order of the fields is D gene, J gene, clone size, V gene, CDR3 DNA, CDR3 protein. A D gene is named only where the DNA matches it firmly. Rows may omit the clone size; those that give it use once, few, many or a size class.

>.|TRBJ1-1|.|TRBV12-3/TRBV12-4
TGTGCCAGCAGTAGTGTTTACACTGAAGCTTTCTTT
CASSSVYTEAFF
>.|TRBJ2-2|.|TRBV6-6
TGTGCCAGCAGTTACGCGACAGTCGGGGAGCTGTTTTTT
CASSYATVGELFF
>.|TRBJ2-7|.|TRBV2
TGTGCCAGCGGGGAGACAGGTGACTACGAGCAGTACTTC
CASGETGDYEQYF
>.|TRBJ2-1|.|TRBV29-1
TGCAGCGTTGTTCGTGGTATCCACAATGAGCAGTTCTTC
CSVVRGIHNEQFF
>TRBD1|TRBJ2-7|.|TRBV11-2
TGTGCCAGCAGCCGACAGGGGCTCTTCTACGAGCAGTACTTC
CASSRQGLFYEQYF
>.|TRBJ2-7|.|TRBV5-1
TGCGCCAGCAGTTACTGGGGGCAAGGGGCCTACGAGCAGTACTTC
CASSYWGQGAYEQYF
>TRBD2|TRBJ2-3|few|TRBV20-1
TGCAGTGCTAGAGAAGGGAGCGGGGGCACGCAGTATTTT
CSAREGSGGTQYF
>.|TRBJ2-1|.|TRBV6-5
TGTGCCAGCAGCCTCCAGAGATACAATGAGCAGTTCTTC
CASSLQRYNEQFF
>.|TRBJ2-7|few|TRBV7-2
TGTGCCAGCAGCAGAGGGGCCTACGAGCAGTACTTC
CASSRGAYEQYF
>.|TRBJ2-5|.|TRBV20-1
TGCAGTGCCCGCCCCAGACTAAAATGGGGGGACCAAGAGACCCAGTACTTC
CSARPRLKWGDQETQYF
>.|TRBJ2-3|.|TRBV5-6
TGTGCCAGCAGCTTTCGGCAGGGTACAGATACGCAGTATTTT
CASSFRQGTDTQYF
>.|TRBJ1-1|.|TRBV12-3/TRBV12-4
TGTGCCAGCAGCTGGGCCACTGAAGCTTTCTTT
CASSWATEAFF
>TRBD2|TRBJ2-7|.|TRBV7-6
TGTGCCAGCAGCGAAGGACTAGCGGGAGGATTCGAGCAGTACTTC
CASSEGLAGGFEQYF
>TRBD1|TRBJ2-1|.|TRBV11-1
TGTGCCAGCCGGGACAGGGGTCCTTACTACAATGAGCAGTTCTTC
CASRDRGPYYNEQFF
>TRBD2|TRBJ2-3|few|TRBV5-5
TGTGCCAGCAGAGCCCCTAGCGGGGGGGCCTTTAAGACAGATACGCAGTATTTT
CASRAPSGGAFKTDTQYF
>.|TRBJ2-7|.|TRBV7-2
TGTGCCAGCAGGATATCACCGGGAGAAATCTACGAGCAGTACTTC
CASRISPGEIYEQYF
>.|TRBJ1-5|.|TRBV4-3
TGCGCCAGCAGCCAACCCCGTGGGGCATCGGATAGCAATCAGCCCCAGCATTTT
CASSQPRGASDSNQPQHF
>.|TRBJ2-6|few|TRBV25-1
TGTGCCAGCAGTGAAGGGGCTGGGGCCAACGTCCTGACTTTC
CASSEGAGANVLTF
>.|TRBJ1-2|.|TRBV12-3/TRBV12-4
TGTGCCAGCAGTTCCCCGGGGGGCTACACCTTC
CASSSPGGYTF
>.|TRBJ1-1|.|TRBV6-5
TGTGCCAGCAGTCCCGAGTTTTCAGCTCCGGCAGAAGCTTTCTTT
CASSPEFSAPAEAFF
>TRBD2|TRBJ2-1|.|TRBV24-1
TGTGCCACCAGTTATAGCGGGAGAAGGGGCAATGAGCAGTTCTTC
CATSYSGRRGNEQFF
>.|TRBJ2-3|.|TRBV10-3
TGTGCCATCAGTGAGTTAGGGAACACGCAGTATTTT
CAISELGNTQYF
>.|TRBJ2-7|.|TRBV6-2/TRBV6-3
TGTGCCAGCAGTCCCTCGGGAACCGGGGTTGGCAAGCAGTACTTC
CASSPSGTGVGKQYF
>TRBD2|TRBJ2-3|many|TRBV24-1
TGTGCCACCAGTGCATTAGCGGGGGAGGGAGATACGCAGTATTTT
CATSALAGEGDTQYF
>TRBD1|TRBJ2-1|.|TRBV7-9
TGTGCCAGCAGCCCGACAGGGCTCGGGTACAATGAGCAGTTCTTC
CASSPTGLGYNEQFF
>TRBD1|TRBJ1-3|.|TRBV7-9
TGTGCCAGCAGCTTACCGGGACAGGGGTATTTT
CASSLPGQGYF
>TRBD1|TRBJ1-3|few|TRBV7-6
TGTGCCAGCAGCTTGGGGGCGGACAGGGGAATCTCTGGAAACACCATATATTTT
CASSLGADRGISGNTIYF
>TRBD1|TRBJ2-5|.|TRBV24-1
TGTGCCACCAGTGATCCTGGACAGGGCGGTTGGGAGACCCAGTACTTC
CATSDPGQGGWETQYF
>TRBD1|TRBJ1-2|.|TRBV13
TGTGCCAGCAGCCCACTCGACACGGACAGGGAGGGCTATGGCTACACCTTC
CASSPLDTDREGYGYTF
>.|TRBJ2-1|.|TRBV11-2
TGTGCCAGCAGCTTAGTTTGGGGTTCCTACAATGAGCAGTTCTTC
CASSLVWGSYNEQFF